The 23 T cell receptor beta chains listed next were all sequenced from one sample in a study of T cell responses to AZD1222 COVID-19 vaccine. The protocol was immunoSEQ multiplex PCR, while the TCRdb copy is restricted to in-frame clones and leaves out a portion. The repertoire holds around 83,000 clones, with 75% to 95% as singletons. This sample comprised peripheral blood, obtained 28 days after the second AZD1222 dose. These TCRs come from an adult who received the AZD1222 COVID-19 vaccine.

The rearrangement joins TRBV6-5 to TRBJ1-5; TRBD1 matches 7 bases. Germline V gene lookup returns CDR1 MNHEY and CDR2 SVGAGI. After removal of 2 bases from V and 4 bases from J, the junction contained 2 bases not matched to a gene. The CDR3 is 14 amino acids. Written as DNA, the CDR3 is TGTGCCAGCAGTTACGAACAGGGGAATCAGCCCCAGCATTTT. Protein product: CASSYEQGNQPQHF.

The rearrangement links TRBV11-3 to TRBJ1-3; 7 positions agree with TRBD1. The length of the CDR3 is 19 residues. Germline V gives CDR1 SGHNT, CDR2 YENEEA. Losses at the gene ends were 5 bases for V and 5 bases for J; bases not matched to a gene: 21. CDR3 in amino acids: CASSQWTGSLIILRNTIYF. CDR3 in DNA: TGTGCCAGCAGCCAATGGACAGGATCCCTGATCATTCTACGAAACACCATATATTTT.

The V gene is TRBV27, the J gene TRBJ2-7, with 7 nucleotides matching TRBD1. This CDR3 is 14 amino acids long. V dropped 5 bases and J dropped 5; count of bases not matched to a gene: 9. The germline V gene has CDR1 MNHEY and CDR2 SMNVEV (reference sequence). The DNA of the CDR3 is TGTGCCAGCAGTCAAAGGACAGGTTCGGACGAGCAGTACTTC. Amino acid sequence: CASSQRTGSDEQYF.

This clone was detected once. The rearrangement links TRBV5-6 to TRBJ2-7; 7 bases align to TRBD1. V was pared by 3 bases and J by 5 bases, with 5 bases of the junction left unmatched. Germline CDR1 and CDR2: SGHDT and YYEEEE. The CDR3 is made up of 13 amino acids. The CDR3 DNA reads as TGTGCCAGCAGCTACGGACAGGCCCACGAGCAGTACTTC. It codes for CASSYGQAHEQYF.

The chain combines TRBV7-2 with TRBJ2-2, with D possibly matching TRBD1 (5 bases). Trimming pared 2 bases from V and 5 bases from J, leaving 6 bases between. The germline gives CDR1 SGHTA, CDR2 FQGNSA. This CDR3 is 13 amino acids long. The CDR3 DNA is TGTGCCAGCAGCTTAAAGGGGACCGGGGAGCTGTTTTTT. Its protein is CASSLKGTGELFF. The whole variable domain, filled in from reference TRBV7-2 and TRBJ2-2, reads GAGVSQSPSNKVTEKGKDVELRCDPISGHTALYWYRQSLGQGLEFLIYFQGNSAPDKSGLPSDRFSAERTGGSVSTLTIQRTQQEDSAVYLCASSLKGTGELFFGEGSRLTVL.

The rearrangement joins TRBV7-8 to TRBJ2-3; no clear D. CDR1 is SGHVS, CDR2 FQNEAQ, per germline. This CDR3 region has 15 residues. V was clipped by 0 bases and J by 4 bases, with 11 bases between them. Here the CDR3 reads CASSLASPGPDTQYF. The CDR3 DNA reads TGTGCCAGCAGCTTAGCGTCTCCTGGCCCAGATACGCAGTATTTT.

This rearrangement joins TRBV10-3 to TRBJ2-7; 8 nucleotides agree with TRBD2. Losses at the gene ends were 2 bases for V and 4 bases for J; bases not matched to a gene: 13. The CDR3 extends over 17 amino acids. Germline CDR1 ENHRY, CDR2 SYGVKD. CDR3 sequence: CAISETTQRGTFYEQYF. CDR3 nucleotides: TGTGCCATCAGTGAGACTACTCAGCGGGGGACATTTTACGAGCAGTACTTC.

Comment on this clone: The same CDR3 also results from other DNA sequences found in this sample. The chain couples TRBV7-2 to TRBJ2-3, with D uncertain. The germline V gene encodes CDR1 SGHTA and CDR2 FQGNSA. V dropped 2 bases and J dropped 2 bases, with 5 bases sitting between them. The CDR3 is 13 amino acids. CDR3 nucleotides: TGTGCCAGCAGCTTATACTCCACAGATACGCAGTATTTT. This sequence encodes CASSLYSTDTQYF. Using reference TRBV7-2 and TRBJ2-3 for the parts outside the CDR3, the full variable domain is GAGVSQSPSNKVTEKGKDVELRCDPISGHTALYWYRQSLGQGLEFLIYFQGNSAPDKSGLPSDRFSAERTGGSVSTLTIQRTQQEDSAVYLCASSLYSTDTQYFGPGTRLTVL.

The chain combines TRBV27 with TRBJ2-1; 9 bases map to TRBD1. Germline V gives CDR1 MNHEY, CDR2 SMNVEV (reference sequence). V lost 5 bases and J lost 2; bases outside the gene matches: 7. CDR3 length: 16 amino acids. CDR3 DNA sequence: TGTGCCAGCAGTCACAGGGGGCGATCGGCCTACAATGAGCAGTTCTTC. It encodes CASSHRGRSAYNEQFF.

The chain has TRBV25-1 and TRBJ1-1; possibly TRBD1 for D (6 bases). Germline CDR1 MGHDK, CDR2 SYGVNS. V was trimmed by 3 bases and J by 1 base, leaving 9 bases between them. The CDR3 loop spans 14 amino acids. CDR3 residues: CASSEGARNTEAFF. DNA of the CDR3: TGTGCCAGCAGTGAGGGGGCCCGGAACACTGAAGCTTTCTTT. Filled out from reference TRBV25-1 and TRBJ1-1, the complete variable domain reads EADIYQTPRYLVIGTGKKITLECSQTMGHDKMYWYQQDPGMELHLIHYSYGVNSTEKGDLSSESTVSRIRTEHFPLTLESARPSHTSQYLCASSEGARNTEAFFGQGTRLTVV.

The count of this clone is one. The V gene is TRBV5-6, the J gene TRBJ2-3, with 8 bases lining up with TRBD1. The germline V gene has CDR1 SGHDT and CDR2 YYEEEE. After removal of 4 bases from V and 4 bases from J, the junction contained 8 bases not matched to a gene. The CDR3 has 15 amino acids. The DNA for the CDR3 is TGTGCCAGCAGCCGGGACAGGAAAGCCCCAGATACGCAGTATTTT. Translated, it gives CASSRDRKAPDTQYF. The whole variable domain, remainder taken from reference TRBV5-6 and TRBJ2-3, is DAGVTQSPTHLIKTRGQQVTLRCSPKSGHDTVSWYQQALGQGPQFIFQYYEEEERQRGNFPDRFSGHQFPNYSSELNVNALLLGDSALYLCASSRDRKAPDTQYFGPGTRLTVL.

The chain carries TRBV7-2 and TRBJ2-1, with D tentatively TRBD1 (5 bases). V lost 4 bases, J lost 7 bases, and 8 bases lay in between. The CDR3 covers 12 residues. Germline-derived CDR1 and CDR2 are SGHTA and FQGNSA. The CDR3: CASSSPGNEQFF. As DNA, the CDR3 is TGTGCCAGCAGCTCCCCAGGGAATGAGCAGTTCTTC.

This rearrangement joins TRBV27 to TRBJ2-3; D gene ambiguous. Trimming shortened V by 3 bases and J by 1 base, and 8 bases separated the two germline ends. Germline V gives CDR1 MNHEY, CDR2 SMNVEV (reference sequence). This CDR3 comprises 14 residues. The CDR3: CASSLYIRTDTQYF. DNA of the CDR3: TGTGCCAGCAGTTTGTACATACGCACAGATACGCAGTATTTT.

The chain uses TRBV28 and TRBJ2-7; a possible D gene is TRBD1 (6 bases). Germline assignment: CDR1 MDHEN and CDR2 SYDVKM. The length of the CDR3 is 18 residues. V was shortened by 5 bases and J by 2 bases, with 25 bases between the two germline ends. The CDR3 protein is CASSLKDTPRDTAYEQYF. As DNA, the CDR3 is TGTGCCAGCAGTCTCAAAGACACCCCCCGGGACACGGCCTACGAGCAGTACTTC.

This CDR3 reads CAWRPSDTEAFF. As DNA, the CDR3 is TGTGCCTGGAGACCGTCGGACACTGAAGCTTTCTTT. The chain is built from TRBV30 and TRBJ1-1; D uncertain. Germline V CDR1 and CDR2: GTSNPN, SVGIG (reference sequence). Trimming took off 3 bases at V and 3 bases at J, with 8 bases between the two ends. This CDR3 region has 12 residues.

The rearrangement links TRBV18 to TRBJ2-1; TRBD2 agrees at 11 bases. After removal of 5 bases from V and 7 bases from J, the junction contained 10 bases not matched to a gene. Germline CDR1 is KGHSH and CDR2 is LQKENI. This CDR3 spans 16 amino acids. The CDR3 loop is CASSSIAGGRRNEQFF. CDR3 in DNA: TGTGCCAGCTCATCTATAGCGGGGGGGAGGCGAAATGAGCAGTTCTTC.

The chain couples TRBV5-1 to TRBJ1-1, with a tentative D call TRBD1 (5 bases). Germline V gene data show CDR1 as SGHRS and CDR2 as YFSETQ. The CDR3 is 14 amino acids. Between the trimmed V and J ends, which lost 0 bases and 3 bases, there was a span of 9 bases. The CDR3 DNA is TGCGCCAGCAGCTTGGCCAGGGTATACACTGAAGCTTTCTTT. Its protein is CASSLARVYTEAFF.

The chain uses TRBV19 and TRBJ1-2; D is perhaps TRBD1 (6 bases). Germline CDR1 and CDR2: LNHDA and SQIVND (reference sequence). Between the trimmed V and J ends, which lost 5 bases and 4 bases, there was a span of 11 bases. The CDR3 has 13 amino acids. CDR3 nucleotide sequence: TGTGCCAGTAGTGAGGAAGGGGGCTATGGCTACACCTTC. This codes for CASSEEGGYGYTF.

The chain has TRBV2 and TRBJ1-4; TRBD1 matches 9 bases. Per the germline V gene, CDR1 is SNHLY and CDR2 is FYNNEI. The CDR3 is 16 residues long. V lost 5 bases to trimming and J lost 1 base; unmatched junction nucleotides: 5. CDR3 sequence: CASSQDRGLTNEKLFF. The CDR3 DNA reads as TGTGCCAGCAGTCAGGACAGGGGATTAACTAATGAAAAACTGTTTTTT. The whole variable domain, filled in from reference TRBV2 and TRBJ1-4, reads EPEVTQTPSHQVTQMGQEVILRCVPISNHLYFYWYRQILGQKVEFLVSFYNNEISEKSEIFDDQFSVERPDGSNFTLKIRSTKLEDSAMYFCASSQDRGLTNEKLFFGSGTQLSVL.

The rearrangement uses TRBV19 and TRBJ1-2; D is perhaps TRBD1 (6 bases). V lost 6 bases, J lost 7 bases, and 9 bases lay in between. Germline values: CDR1 LNHDA, CDR2 SQIVND (reference sequence). The CDR3 consists of 11 residues. The CDR3 loop reads CASSSGVGYTF. In DNA, the CDR3 is TGTGCCAGTAGCTCAGGGGTTGGCTACACCTTC.

The chain employs TRBV19 and TRBJ2-7; the match to TRBD1 covers 8 bases. The CDR3 length is 15 residues. V lost 3 bases to trimming and J lost 3 bases; unmatched junction nucleotides: 7. Germline CDR1 and CDR2: LNHDA and SQIVND (reference sequence). The CDR3 loop reads CASSIYEGQVYEQYF. The CDR3 region has the DNA TGTGCCAGTAGTATTTATGAGGGACAGGTCTACGAGCAGTACTTC.

The V call is TRBV5-1, the J call TRBJ1-5; unclear D gene. CDR1 SGHRS and CDR2 YFSETQ come from the germline V gene. Trimming took off 5 bases at V and 0 bases at J, with 3 bases between the two ends. The CDR3 extends over 12 amino acids. The CDR3 DNA follows: TGCGCCAGCAGATATAGCAATCAGCCCCAGCATTTT. As protein: CASRYSNQPQHF.

J is TRBJ1-2 and V is TRBV7-8; D possibly corresponds to TRBD1 (5 bases). This CDR3 region has 17 residues. Trimming took 7 bases from V and 0 from J, leaving 21 bases between them. The germline CDR1 and CDR2 sequences are SGHVS and FQNEAQ. CDR3 nucleotide sequence: TGTGCCAGCACCGACCGACGAACAGGCCGTTCTAACTATGGCTACACCTTC. It encodes CASTDRRTGRSNYGYTF. The full variable domain, completed using reference TRBV7-8 and TRBJ1-2, is GAGVSQSPRYKVAKRGQDVALRCDPISGHVSLFWYQQALGQGPEFLTYFQNEAQLDKSGLPSDRFFAERPEGSVSTLKIQRTQQEDSAVYLCASTDRRTGRSNYGYTFGSGTRLTVV.